The 3 T cell receptor beta chains given below trace back to one sample, sequenced in a study of cytomegalovirus exposure and HLA in healthy donors. Amplification used 60 Vbeta primers and 13 Jbeta primers. The protocol was immunoSEQ multiplex PCR, while the TCRdb copy is restricted to in-frame clones and leaves out a portion. Of 110,000 to 150,000 clones in the sample, 70% to 85% were seen once. Sequences were obtained from PBMCs. These receptor sequences come from a male donor in good health and CMV-seronegative.

The chain carries TRBV5-1 and TRBJ2-2, with D possibly being TRBD2 (6 bases). The germline V and J ends were trimmed by 2 bases and 3 bases, with 8 bases remaining between them. Germline lookup yields CDR1 SGHRS and CDR2 YFSETQ. The CDR3 has 14 amino acids. Here the CDR3 DNA reads TGCGCCAGCAGCTTCACGGGGGACACCGGGGAGCTGTTTTTT. Its protein is CASSFTGDTGELFF.

The rearrangement links TRBV6-1 to TRBJ2-7, with 9 bases matching TRBD2. The J segment lost 3 bases and the V segment lost 7 bases, leaving 7 bases of the junction unmatched. Looked up from germline, CDR1 is MNHNS and CDR2 is SASEGT. This CDR3 is built from 14 residues. The DNA for the CDR3 is TGTGCCAGCATCCCTAGCGGGAAAGGCTACGAGCAGTACTTC. It encodes CASIPSGKGYEQYF.

J is TRBJ2-3 and V is TRBV13, with 13 bases that match TRBD2. The junction had 11 bases not matched to a gene; V was cut back by 5 bases and J by 3 bases. Per germline, CDR1 PRHDT and CDR2 FYEKMQ (reference sequence). The CDR3 sequence is 18 residues long. CDR3 bases: TGTGCCAGCAGCACCGCAGGGACGGGACTAGCGGGAACAGATACGCAGTATTTT. Encoded protein: CASSTAGTGLAGTDTQYF.